The next 20 T cell receptor beta chains were all read from a single sample in a study of T cell responses to AZD1222 COVID-19 vaccine. Generated by immunoSEQ multiplex PCR, the TCRdb table keeps only in-frame clones and is missing some. The sample holds around 120,000 clones, approximately 83% seen once. Here the sequenced sample was peripheral blood, taken on day 0 of MenACWY control vaccination. Receptors were obtained from an adult in good health.

The chain recombines TRBV23-1 with TRBJ2-7; TRBD1 matches 8 bases. TRBV23-1 is flagged as an ORF with uncertain function. The CDR3 length is 15 residues. J gave up 0 bases and V 3 bases, and 4 bases lay outside the gene matches. CDR3 sequence (DNA): TGCGCCAGCAGTCATTGGACAGGGAGCTCCTACGAGCAGTACTTC. This codes for CASSHWTGSSYEQYF.

The chain has TRBV12-3 or TRBV12-4 and TRBJ1-2; 7 nucleotides agree with TRBD1. Unmatched junction bases numbered 1, after V lost 1 base and J lost 5 bases. The CDR3 contains 13 residues. CDR3 in amino acids: CASSLETGYGYTF. The DNA of the CDR3 is TGTGCCAGCAGTTTAGAGACAGGGTATGGCTACACCTTC.

The chain recombines TRBV11-3 with TRBJ2-1; TRBD2 aligns across 10 bases. The CDR3 sequence is 18 residues long. CDR1 SGHNT and CDR2 YENEEA come from the germline V gene. V shed 0 bases and J 0 bases; nucleotides not matched to a gene: 5. The CDR3: CASSLDARTSGSYNEQFF. CDR3 coding DNA: TGTGCCAGCAGCTTAGACGCCAGGACTAGCGGCTCCTACAATGAGCAGTTCTTC.

The gene calls are TRBV5-5 and TRBJ1-3; 7 bases fit TRBD1. Germline V CDR1 and CDR2: SGHKS, YYEKEE (reference sequence). The CDR3 consists of 15 residues. V gave up 4 bases and J gave up 0 bases; unmatched junction bases: 4. DNA for the CDR3: TGTGCCAGCAGCACAGGGGCAGTCTCTGGAAACACCATATATTTT. Its translation: CASSTGAVSGNTIYF.

V and J are TRBV6-4 and TRBJ2-6; D may be TRBD1 (7 bases). CDR1 MRHNA and CDR2 SNTAGT come from the germline V gene. This CDR3 is 20 amino acids long. Trimming removed 6 bases at V and 0 bases at J, with 24 bases between. CDR3 in DNA: TGTGCCAGCAGCGGACGTCTGGGGAGGACAGGAAACTCTGGGGCCAACGTCCTGACTTTC. This gives the protein CASSGRLGRTGNSGANVLTF.

This sequence joins TRBV18 and TRBJ1-6, with D perhaps matching TRBD1 (6 bases). The CDR3 is 13 amino acids. Germline V gene lookup returns CDR1 KGHSH and CDR2 LQKENI. Trimming took 5 bases from V and 10 from J, leaving 12 bases between them. The CDR3 nucleotides read TGTGCCAGCTCAAGGGACACGGGATCACCCCTCCACTTT. This codes for CASSRDTGSPLHF.

The chain employs TRBV12-3 or TRBV12-4 and TRBJ2-7; the D gene is possibly TRBD2 (7 bases). CDR3 length: 13 residues. V dropped 6 bases and J dropped 7 bases, with 16 bases sitting between them. CDR3 protein: CASSPGGAWEQYF. CDR3 bases: TGTGCCAGCAGCCCTGGGGGGGCCTGGGAGCAGTACTTC.

The chain uses TRBV5-5 and TRBJ2-5; a possible D gene is TRBD2 (6 bases). Germline V lookup: CDR1 SGHKS, CDR2 YYEKEE (reference sequence). CDR3 length: 14 amino acids. Trimming removed 0 bases from V and 9 bases from J, with 15 bases in between. The DNA of the CDR3 is TGTGCCAGCAGCTTGGCCCCAGGCGGGGTTCCCCAGTACTTC. This translates into CASSLAPGGVPQYF. Using reference TRBV5-5 and TRBJ2-5 for the parts outside the CDR3, the full variable domain is DAGVTQSPTHLIKTRGQQVTLRCSPISGHKSVSWYQQVLGQGPQFIFQYYEKEERGRGNFPDRFSARQFPNYSSELNVNALLLGDSALYLCASSLAPGGVPQYFGPGTRLLVL.

This clone is a singleton in its sample. The CDR3 reads CASSTGYGYTF. Written as DNA, the CDR3 is TGTGCCAGCAGTACAGGGTATGGCTACACCTTC. The chain joins TRBV28 to TRBJ1-2; possibly TRBD1 for D (6 bases). This CDR3 has 11 amino acids. The V end lost 5 bases, the J end lost 5 bases, and 6 bases lay between the germline ends. Germline V gene lookup returns CDR1 MDHEN and CDR2 SYDVKM.

This sequence joins TRBV5-5 and TRBJ2-7; possible D gene TRBD2, 7 bases. CDR3 length: 15 amino acids. Trimming took 4 bases from V and 5 from J, leaving 19 bases between them. Per the germline V gene, CDR1 is SGHKS and CDR2 is YYEKEE (reference sequence). CDR3 amino acids: CASSLPGGPLHEQYF. CDR3 DNA sequence: TGTGCCAGCAGCCTACCCGGGGGGCCTCTTCACGAGCAGTACTTC.

J is TRBJ2-5 and V is TRBV9; 8 bases fit TRBD1. Per germline, CDR1 SGDLS and CDR2 YYNGEE. The CDR3 loop spans 16 amino acids. V lost 4 bases and J lost 4; bases outside the gene matches: 12. The chain's CDR3 is CASSPTQGASVETQYF. The CDR3 nucleotides read TGTGCCAGCAGCCCCACGCAGGGGGCGTCGGTAGAGACCCAGTACTTC.

V is TRBV5-1 and J is TRBJ1-6; D uncertain. V dropped 0 bases and J dropped 7 bases, with 5 bases sitting between them. CDR3 size: 13 residues. Germline V gives CDR1 SGHRS, CDR2 YFSETQ. The CDR3 sequence is CASSLAGNSPLHF. The CDR3 DNA reads as TGCGCCAGCAGCTTGGCGGGGAATTCACCCCTCCACTTT.

The chain uses TRBV9 and TRBJ2-1; TRBD2 matches at 7 bases. Germline V CDR1 and CDR2: SGDLS, YYNGEE. The CDR3 length is 12 residues. The junction had 2 bases not matched to a gene; V was cut back by 1 base and J by 10 bases. The CDR3 protein is CASSVQGLEQFF. DNA for the CDR3: TGTGCCAGCAGCGTACAGGGACTAGAGCAGTTCTTC.

The chain joins TRBV7-2 to TRBJ1-6, with D tentatively TRBD1 (5 bases). There are 14 residues in the CDR3. Germline assignment: CDR1 SGHTA and CDR2 FQGNSA. Trimming stripped 5 bases from V and 9 bases from J, with 14 bases between. The CDR3 nucleotides read TGTGCCAGCAGCCTTCAGGGAGGCCCTTCACCCCTCCACTTT. Its protein product is CASSLQGGPSPLHF.

This rearrangement joins TRBV5-8 to TRBJ2-1; TRBD1 matches at 8 bases. Germline loops: CDR1 SGHTS, CDR2 YDEGEE. With V trimmed by 3 bases and J by 0 bases, 2 bases remained unmatched. This CDR3 spans 15 amino acids. The CDR3 here is CASSYRGSSYNEQFF. In nucleotides, the CDR3 is TGTGCCAGCAGCTACAGGGGGTCCTCCTACAATGAGCAGTTCTTC.

This clone has a single count. The rearrangement links TRBV7-9 to TRBJ1-2; D gene ambiguous. The V gene's germline CDR1 is SEHNR and CDR2 FQNEAQ (reference sequence). This CDR3 comprises 12 residues. The germline V and J ends were trimmed by 5 bases and 7 bases, with 11 bases remaining between them. CDR3 region: CASSPEGGGYTF. The CDR3 DNA sequence: TGTGCCAGCAGCCCAGAAGGAGGTGGCTACACCTTC.

J is TRBJ1-2 and V is TRBV5-5; tentatively, D is TRBD1 (6 bases). The CDR3 contains 14 residues. Germline CDR1 reads SGHKS; CDR2 reads YYEKEE (reference sequence). Trimming shortened V by 2 bases and J by 8 bases, and 16 bases separated the two germline ends. In nucleotides, the CDR3 is TGTGCCAGCAGCTTACTTAGACAGGCTATGGGCTACACCTTC. Encoded protein: CASSLLRQAMGYTF.

This clone came up a few times. This chain connects TRBV9 to TRBJ1-1; D possibly corresponds to TRBD1 (6 bases). Between the trimmed V and J ends, which lost 3 bases and 4 bases, there was a span of 13 bases. This CDR3 region has 14 residues. Germline loops: CDR1 SGDLS, CDR2 YYNGEE. CDR3 loop: CASSAQFRGTEAFF. In DNA form, the CDR3 reads TGTGCCAGCAGCGCGCAGTTCAGGGGCACTGAAGCTTTCTTT. Based on the CDR3 plus reference TRBV9 and TRBJ1-1, the full variable domain is DSGVTQTPKHLITATGQRVTLRCSPRSGDLSVYWYQQSLDQGLQFLIQYYNGEERAKGNILERFSAQQFPDLHSELNLSSLELGDSALYFCASSAQFRGTEAFFGQGTRLTVV.

The chain uses TRBV27 and TRBJ1-5; the D gene is possibly TRBD1 (5 bases). The length of the CDR3 is 14 residues. From germline, CDR1 is MNHEY and CDR2 SMNVEV (reference sequence). V was pared by 0 bases and J by 6 bases, with 9 bases between. In DNA form, the CDR3 reads TGTGCCAGCAGTTTATCAGGGGCGGGTCAGCCCCAGCATTTT. Encoded protein: CASSLSGAGQPQHF.

V and J are TRBV19 and TRBJ1-5; D gene unclear. The V gene lost 5 bases and the J gene lost 4 bases, with 9 bases spanning the gap. Germline-derived CDR1 and CDR2 are LNHDA and SQIVND (reference sequence). The CDR3 runs to 13 residues. CDR3 loop: CASSVWRNQPQHF. For the CDR3, the DNA is TGTGCCAGTAGTGTGTGGCGGAATCAGCCCCAGCATTTT.